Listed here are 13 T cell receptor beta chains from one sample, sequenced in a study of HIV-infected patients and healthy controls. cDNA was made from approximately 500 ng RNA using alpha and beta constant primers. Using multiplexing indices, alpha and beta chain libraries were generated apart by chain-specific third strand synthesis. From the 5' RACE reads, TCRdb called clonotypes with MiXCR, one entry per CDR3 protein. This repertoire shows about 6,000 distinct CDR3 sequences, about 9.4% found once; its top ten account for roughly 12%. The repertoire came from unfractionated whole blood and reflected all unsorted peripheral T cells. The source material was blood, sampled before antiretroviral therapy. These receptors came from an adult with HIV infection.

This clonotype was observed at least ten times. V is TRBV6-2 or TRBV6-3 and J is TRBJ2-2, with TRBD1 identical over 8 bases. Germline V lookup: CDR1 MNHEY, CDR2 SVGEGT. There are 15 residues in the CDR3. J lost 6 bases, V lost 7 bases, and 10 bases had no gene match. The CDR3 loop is CASTPGGPLSGELFF. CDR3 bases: TGTGCCAGCACCCCAGGGGGCCCCCTGTCCGGGGAGCTGTTTTTT.

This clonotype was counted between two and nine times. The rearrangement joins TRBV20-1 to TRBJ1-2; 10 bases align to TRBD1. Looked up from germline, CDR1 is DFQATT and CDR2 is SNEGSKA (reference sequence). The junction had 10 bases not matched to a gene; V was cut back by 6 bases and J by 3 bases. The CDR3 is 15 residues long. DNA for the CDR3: TGCAGTGCCACTGGGGGACAGGGGCAGTACTATGGCTACACCTTC. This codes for CSATGGQGQYYGYTF.

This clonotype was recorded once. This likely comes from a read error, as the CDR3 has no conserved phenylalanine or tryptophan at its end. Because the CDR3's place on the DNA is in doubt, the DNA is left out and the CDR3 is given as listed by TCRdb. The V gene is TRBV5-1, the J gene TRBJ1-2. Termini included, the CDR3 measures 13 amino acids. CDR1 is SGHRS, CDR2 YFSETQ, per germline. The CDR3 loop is CASSLDRSTGYTG.

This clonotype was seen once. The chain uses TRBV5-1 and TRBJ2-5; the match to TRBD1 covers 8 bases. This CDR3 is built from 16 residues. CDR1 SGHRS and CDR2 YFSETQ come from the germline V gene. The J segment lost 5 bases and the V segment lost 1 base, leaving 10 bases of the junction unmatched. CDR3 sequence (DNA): TGCGCCAGCAGCTTGAGCTCACAGGGGGAGAGGGAGACCCAGTACTTC. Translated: CASSLSSQGERETQYF.

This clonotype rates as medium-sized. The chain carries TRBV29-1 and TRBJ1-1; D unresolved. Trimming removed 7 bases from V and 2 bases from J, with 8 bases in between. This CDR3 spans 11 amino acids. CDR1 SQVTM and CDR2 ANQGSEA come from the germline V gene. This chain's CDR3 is CSGTANTEAFF. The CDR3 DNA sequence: TGCAGCGGTACAGCCAACACTGAAGCTTTCTTT.

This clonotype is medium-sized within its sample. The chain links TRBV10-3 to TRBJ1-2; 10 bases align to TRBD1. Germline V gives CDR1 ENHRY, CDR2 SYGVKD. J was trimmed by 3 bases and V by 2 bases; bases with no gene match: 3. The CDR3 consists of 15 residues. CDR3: CAISEPGQGDYGYTF. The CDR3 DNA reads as TGTGCCATCAGTGAGCCCGGACAGGGGGACTATGGCTACACCTTC.

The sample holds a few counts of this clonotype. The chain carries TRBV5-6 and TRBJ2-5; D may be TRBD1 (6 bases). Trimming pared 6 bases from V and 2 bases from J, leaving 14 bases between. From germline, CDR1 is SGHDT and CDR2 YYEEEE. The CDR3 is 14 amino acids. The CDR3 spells CASTLPDRQETQYF. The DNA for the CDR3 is TGTGCCAGCACCCTCCCGGACAGACAAGAGACCCAGTACTTC.

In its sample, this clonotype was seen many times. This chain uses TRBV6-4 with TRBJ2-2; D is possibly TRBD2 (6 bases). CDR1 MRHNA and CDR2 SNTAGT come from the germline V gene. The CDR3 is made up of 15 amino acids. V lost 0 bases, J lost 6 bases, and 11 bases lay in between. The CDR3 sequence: CASSDSTSLPGELFF. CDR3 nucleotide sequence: TGTGCCAGCAGTGACTCCACTAGCCTGCCCGGGGAGCTGTTTTTT.

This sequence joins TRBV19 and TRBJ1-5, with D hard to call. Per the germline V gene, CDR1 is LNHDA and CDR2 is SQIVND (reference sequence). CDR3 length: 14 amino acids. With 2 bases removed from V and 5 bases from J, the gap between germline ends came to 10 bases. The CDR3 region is CASSILDGDQPQHF. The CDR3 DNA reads TGTGCCAGTAGTATACTGGACGGGGATCAGCCCCAGCATTTT.

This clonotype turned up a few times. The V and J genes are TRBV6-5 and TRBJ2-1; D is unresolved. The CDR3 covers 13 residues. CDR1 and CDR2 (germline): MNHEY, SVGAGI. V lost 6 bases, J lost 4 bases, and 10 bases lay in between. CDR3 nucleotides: TGTGCCAGCAGCCCCGGATCATACAATGAGCAGTTCTTC. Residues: CASSPGSYNEQFF.

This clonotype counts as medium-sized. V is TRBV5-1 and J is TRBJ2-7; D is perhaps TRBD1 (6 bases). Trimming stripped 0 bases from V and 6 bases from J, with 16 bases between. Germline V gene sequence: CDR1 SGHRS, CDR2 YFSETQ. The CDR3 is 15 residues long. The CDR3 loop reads CASSLEAGESREQYF. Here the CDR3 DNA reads TGCGCCAGCAGCTTGGAGGCAGGGGAGAGTCGCGAGCAGTACTTC.

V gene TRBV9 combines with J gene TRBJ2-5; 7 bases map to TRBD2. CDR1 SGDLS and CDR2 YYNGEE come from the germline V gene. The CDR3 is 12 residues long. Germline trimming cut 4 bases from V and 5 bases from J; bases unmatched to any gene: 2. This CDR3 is CASSRAGETQYF. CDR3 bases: TGTGCCAGCAGCAGAGCGGGGGAGACCCAGTACTTC.

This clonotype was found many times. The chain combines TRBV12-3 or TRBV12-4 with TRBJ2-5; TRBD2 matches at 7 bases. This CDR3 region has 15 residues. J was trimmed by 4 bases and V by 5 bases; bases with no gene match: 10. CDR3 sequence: CASSPGTTKGETQYF. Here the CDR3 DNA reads TGTGCCAGCAGTCCGGGGACTACCAAAGGAGAGACCCAGTACTTC.